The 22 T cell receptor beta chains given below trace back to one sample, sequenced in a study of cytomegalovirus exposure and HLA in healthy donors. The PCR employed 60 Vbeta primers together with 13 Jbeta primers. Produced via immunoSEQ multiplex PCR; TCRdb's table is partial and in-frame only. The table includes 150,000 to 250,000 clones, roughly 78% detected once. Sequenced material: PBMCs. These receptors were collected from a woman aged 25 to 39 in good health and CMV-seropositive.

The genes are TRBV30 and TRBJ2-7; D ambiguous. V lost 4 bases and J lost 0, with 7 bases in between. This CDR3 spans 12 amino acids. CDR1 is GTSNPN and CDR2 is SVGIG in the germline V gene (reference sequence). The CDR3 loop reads CAWTGGSYEQYF. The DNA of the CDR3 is TGTGCCTGGACCGGCGGCTCCTACGAGCAGTACTTC.

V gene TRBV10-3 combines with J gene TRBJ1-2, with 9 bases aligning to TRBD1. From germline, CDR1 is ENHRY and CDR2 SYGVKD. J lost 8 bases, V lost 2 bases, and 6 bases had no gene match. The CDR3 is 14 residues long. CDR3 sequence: CAISEGTGRFGYTF. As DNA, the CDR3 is TGTGCCATCAGTGAGGGGACAGGGCGCTTCGGCTACACCTTC.

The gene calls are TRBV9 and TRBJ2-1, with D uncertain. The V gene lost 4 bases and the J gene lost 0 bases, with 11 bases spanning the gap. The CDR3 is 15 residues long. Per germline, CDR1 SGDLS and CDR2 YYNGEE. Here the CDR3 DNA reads TGTGCCAGCAGCTCGGGTCAGAGCTCCTACAATGAGCAGTTCTTC. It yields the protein CASSSGQSSYNEQFF.

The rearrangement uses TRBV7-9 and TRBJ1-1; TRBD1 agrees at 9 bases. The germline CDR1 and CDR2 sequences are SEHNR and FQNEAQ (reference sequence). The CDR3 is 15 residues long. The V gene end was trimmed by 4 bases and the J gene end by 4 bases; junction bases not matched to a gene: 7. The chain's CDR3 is CASSSIQGAGTEAFF. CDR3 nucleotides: TGTGCCAGCAGCTCCATACAGGGGGCAGGCACTGAAGCTTTCTTT.

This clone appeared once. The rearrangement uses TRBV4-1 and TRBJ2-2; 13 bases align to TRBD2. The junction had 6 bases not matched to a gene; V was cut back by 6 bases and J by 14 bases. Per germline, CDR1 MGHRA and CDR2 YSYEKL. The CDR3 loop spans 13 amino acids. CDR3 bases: TGCGCCAGCAGGGCAACTAGCGGGGGGGCCCTGTTTTTT. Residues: CASRATSGGALFF.

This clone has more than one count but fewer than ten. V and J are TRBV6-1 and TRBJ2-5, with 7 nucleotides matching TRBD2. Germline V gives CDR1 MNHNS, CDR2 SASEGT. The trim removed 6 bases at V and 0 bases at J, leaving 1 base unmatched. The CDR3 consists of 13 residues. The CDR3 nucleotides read TGTGCCAGCAGCGGGGGGTACCAAGAGACCCAGTACTTC. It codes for CASSGGYQETQYF.

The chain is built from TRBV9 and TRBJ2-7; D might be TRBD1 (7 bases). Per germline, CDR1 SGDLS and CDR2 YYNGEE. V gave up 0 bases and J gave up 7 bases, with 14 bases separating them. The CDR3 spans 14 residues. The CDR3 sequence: CASSVGAGGREQYF. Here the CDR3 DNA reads TGTGCCAGCAGCGTAGGAGCAGGGGGGAGGGAGCAGTACTTC.

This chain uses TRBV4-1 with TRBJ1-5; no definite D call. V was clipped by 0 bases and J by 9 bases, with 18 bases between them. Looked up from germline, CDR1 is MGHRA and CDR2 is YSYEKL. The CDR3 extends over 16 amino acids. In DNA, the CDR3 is TGCGCCAGCAGCCAAGATTCGTGGCAGGACTTGGCGCCCCAGCATTTT. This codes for CASSQDSWQDLAPQHF.

The CDR3 bases are TGTGCCAGCAACTCGGTTTCCGGGAGGAATACGCAGTATTTT. Its translation: CASNSVSGRNTQYF. The chain has TRBV11-3 and TRBJ2-3, with 7 bases lining up with TRBD2. CDR3 length equals 14 residues. J was trimmed by 7 bases and V by 7 bases; bases with no gene match: 11. Germline assignment: CDR1 SGHNT and CDR2 YENEEA.

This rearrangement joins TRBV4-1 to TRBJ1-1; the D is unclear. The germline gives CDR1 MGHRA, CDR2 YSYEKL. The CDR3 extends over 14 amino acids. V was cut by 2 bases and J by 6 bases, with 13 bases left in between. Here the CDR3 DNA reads TGCGCCAGCAGCCAATATAGTAGGAGCCCTGAAGCTTTCTTT. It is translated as CASSQYSRSPEAFF.

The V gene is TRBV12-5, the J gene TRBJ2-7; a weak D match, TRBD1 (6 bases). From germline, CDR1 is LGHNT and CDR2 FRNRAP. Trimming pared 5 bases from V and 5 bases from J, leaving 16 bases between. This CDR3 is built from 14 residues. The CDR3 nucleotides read TGTGCTAGTGGTCCCCCCCAGGGGATCCACGAGCAGTACTTC. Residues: CASGPPQGIHEQYF. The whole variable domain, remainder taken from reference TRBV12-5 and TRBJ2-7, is DARVTQTPRHKVTEMGQEVTMRCQPILGHNTVFWYRQTMMQGLELLAYFRNRAPLDDSGMPKDRFSAEMPDATLATLKIQPSEPRDSAVYFCASGPPQGIHEQYFGPGTRLTVT.

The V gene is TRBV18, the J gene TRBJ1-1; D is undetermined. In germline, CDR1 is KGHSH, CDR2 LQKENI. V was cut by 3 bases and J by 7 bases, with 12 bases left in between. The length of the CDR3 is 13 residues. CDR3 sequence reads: CASSPGRVGEAFF. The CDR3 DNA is TGTGCCAGCTCACCGGGGAGGGTGGGTGAAGCTTTCTTT.

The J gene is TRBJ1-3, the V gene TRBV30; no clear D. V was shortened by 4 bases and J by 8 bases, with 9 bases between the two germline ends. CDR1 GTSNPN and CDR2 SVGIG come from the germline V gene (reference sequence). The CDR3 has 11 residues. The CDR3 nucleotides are TGTGCCTGGACCGTGAGGTACACCATATATTTT. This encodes CAWTVRYTIYF.

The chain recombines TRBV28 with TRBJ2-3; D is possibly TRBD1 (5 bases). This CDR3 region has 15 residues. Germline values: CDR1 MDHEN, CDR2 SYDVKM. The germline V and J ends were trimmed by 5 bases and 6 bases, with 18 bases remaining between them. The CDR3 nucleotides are TGTGCCAGCAGTGGGGCAGAGCTCGCCAAGGATACGCAGTATTTT. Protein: CASSGAELAKDTQYF.

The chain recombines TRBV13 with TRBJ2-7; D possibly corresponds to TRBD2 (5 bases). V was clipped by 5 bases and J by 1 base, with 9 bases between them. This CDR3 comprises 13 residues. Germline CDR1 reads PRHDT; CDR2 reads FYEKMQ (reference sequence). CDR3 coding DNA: TGTGCCAGCAGCCGTCGGGGTTCCTACGAGCAGTACTTC. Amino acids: CASSRRGSYEQYF.

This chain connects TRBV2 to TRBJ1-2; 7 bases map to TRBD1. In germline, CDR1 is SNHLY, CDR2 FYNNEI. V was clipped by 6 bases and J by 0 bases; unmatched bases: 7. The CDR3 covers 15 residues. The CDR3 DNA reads TGTGCCAGCAGGATACCGGGACAGACTAACTATGGCTACACCTTC. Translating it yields CASRIPGQTNYGYTF. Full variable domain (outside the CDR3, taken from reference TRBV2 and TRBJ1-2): EPEVTQTPSHQVTQMGQEVILRCVPISNHLYFYWYRQILGQKVEFLVSFYNNEISEKSEIFDDQFSVERPDGSNFTLKIRSTKLEDSAMYFCASRIPGQTNYGYTFGSGTRLTVV.

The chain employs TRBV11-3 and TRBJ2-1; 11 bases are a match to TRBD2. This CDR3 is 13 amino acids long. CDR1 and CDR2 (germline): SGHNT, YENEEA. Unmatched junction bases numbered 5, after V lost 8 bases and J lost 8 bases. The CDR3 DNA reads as TGTGCCAGCGGGGGACTAGCGGATGATGAGCAGTTCTTC. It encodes CASGGLADDEQFF.

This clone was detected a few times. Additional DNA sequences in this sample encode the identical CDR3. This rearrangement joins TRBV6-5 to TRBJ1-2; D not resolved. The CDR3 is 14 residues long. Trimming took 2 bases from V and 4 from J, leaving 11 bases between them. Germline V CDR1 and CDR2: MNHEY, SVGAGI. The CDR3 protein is CASSYRGPSYGYTF. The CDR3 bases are TGTGCCAGCAGTTACAGAGGTCCTTCCTATGGCTACACCTTC.

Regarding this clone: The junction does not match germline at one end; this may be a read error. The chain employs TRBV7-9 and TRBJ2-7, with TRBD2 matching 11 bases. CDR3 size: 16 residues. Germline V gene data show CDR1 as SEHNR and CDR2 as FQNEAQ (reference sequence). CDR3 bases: TGTTCCAGCAGCGTCCGACTAGCGGGGCCTACCTACGAGCAGTACTTC. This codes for CSSSVRLAGPTYEQYF.

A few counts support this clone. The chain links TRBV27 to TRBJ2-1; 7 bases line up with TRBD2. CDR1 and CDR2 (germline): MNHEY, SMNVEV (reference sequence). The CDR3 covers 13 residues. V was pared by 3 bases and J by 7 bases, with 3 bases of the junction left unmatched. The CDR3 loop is CASSFGGGNEQFF. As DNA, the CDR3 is TGTGCCAGCAGTTTCGGCGGGGGAAATGAGCAGTTCTTC.

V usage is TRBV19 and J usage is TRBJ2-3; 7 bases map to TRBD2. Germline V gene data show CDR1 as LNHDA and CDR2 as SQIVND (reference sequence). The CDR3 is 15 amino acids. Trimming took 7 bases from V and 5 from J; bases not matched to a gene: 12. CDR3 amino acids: CASMISGDLRDTQYF. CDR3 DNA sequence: TGTGCCAGTATGATAAGCGGGGACCTAAGAGATACGCAGTATTTT.

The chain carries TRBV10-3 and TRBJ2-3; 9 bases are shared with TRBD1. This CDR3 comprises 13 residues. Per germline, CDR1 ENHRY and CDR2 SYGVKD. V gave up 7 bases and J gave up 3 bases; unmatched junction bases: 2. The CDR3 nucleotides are TGTGCCATCACGGGGACAGGGACAGATACGCAGTATTTT. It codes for CAITGTGTDTQYF.